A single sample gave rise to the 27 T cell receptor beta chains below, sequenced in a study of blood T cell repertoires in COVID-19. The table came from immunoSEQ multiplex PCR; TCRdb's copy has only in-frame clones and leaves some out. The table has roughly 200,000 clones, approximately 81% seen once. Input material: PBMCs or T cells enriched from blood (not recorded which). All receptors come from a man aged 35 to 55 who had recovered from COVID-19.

The CDR3 nucleotides are TGTGCCAGCAGCTTAGCCGGGGGGCCCTACACCGGGGAGCTGTTTTTT. It specifies CASSLAGGPYTGELFF. V usage is TRBV7-8 and J usage is TRBJ2-2; D is possibly TRBD2 (7 bases). CDR1 SGHVS and CDR2 FQNEAQ come from the germline V gene. The CDR3 length is 16 residues. The V and J ends lost 0 bases and 3 bases respectively, with 11 bases between them.

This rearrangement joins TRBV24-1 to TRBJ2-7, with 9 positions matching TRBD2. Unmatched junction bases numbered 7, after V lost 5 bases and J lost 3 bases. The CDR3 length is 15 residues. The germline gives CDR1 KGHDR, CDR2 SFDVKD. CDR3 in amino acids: CATSGGATSGYEQYF. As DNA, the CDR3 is TGTGCCACCAGTGGAGGGGCGACTAGCGGCTACGAGCAGTACTTC.

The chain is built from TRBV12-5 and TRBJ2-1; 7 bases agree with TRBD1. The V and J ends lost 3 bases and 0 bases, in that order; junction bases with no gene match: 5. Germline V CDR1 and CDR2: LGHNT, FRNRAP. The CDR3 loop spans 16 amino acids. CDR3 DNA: TGTGCTAGTGGTTTACAGGGGTCGAGCTCCTACAATGAGCAGTTCTTC. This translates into CASGLQGSSSYNEQFF.

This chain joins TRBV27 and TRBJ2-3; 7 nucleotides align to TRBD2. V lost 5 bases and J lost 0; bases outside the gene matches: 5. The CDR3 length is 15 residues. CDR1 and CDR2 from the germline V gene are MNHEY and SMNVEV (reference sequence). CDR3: CASSTHSGSTDTQYF. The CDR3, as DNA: TGTGCCAGCAGTACCCATAGCGGGAGCACAGATACGCAGTATTTT.

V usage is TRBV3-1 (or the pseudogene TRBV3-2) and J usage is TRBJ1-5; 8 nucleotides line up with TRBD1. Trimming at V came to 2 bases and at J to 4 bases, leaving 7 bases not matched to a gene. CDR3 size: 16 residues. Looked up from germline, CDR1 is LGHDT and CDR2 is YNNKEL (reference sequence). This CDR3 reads CASSQTSQGANQPQHF. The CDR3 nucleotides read TGTGCCAGCAGCCAAACTTCCCAGGGGGCTAATCAGCCCCAGCATTTT.

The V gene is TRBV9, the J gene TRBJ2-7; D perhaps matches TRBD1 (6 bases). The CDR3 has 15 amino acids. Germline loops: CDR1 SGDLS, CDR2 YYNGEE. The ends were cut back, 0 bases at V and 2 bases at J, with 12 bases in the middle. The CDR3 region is CASSVAGTSPYEQYF. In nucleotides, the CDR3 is TGTGCCAGCAGCGTAGCCGGGACATCCCCCTACGAGCAGTACTTC. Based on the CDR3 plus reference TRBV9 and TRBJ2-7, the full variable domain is DSGVTQTPKHLITATGQRVTLRCSPRSGDLSVYWYQQSLDQGLQFLIQYYNGEERAKGNILERFSAQQFPDLHSELNLSSLELGDSALYFCASSVAGTSPYEQYFGPGTRLTVT.

CDR3 loop: CASTGNTEAFF. In nucleotides, the CDR3 is TGTGCCAGCACAGGGAACACTGAAGCTTTCTTT. V gene TRBV12-3 or TRBV12-4 combines with J gene TRBJ1-1; D is uncertain. V shed 7 bases and J shed 1 base, with 4 bases lying between them. This CDR3 is built from 11 residues.

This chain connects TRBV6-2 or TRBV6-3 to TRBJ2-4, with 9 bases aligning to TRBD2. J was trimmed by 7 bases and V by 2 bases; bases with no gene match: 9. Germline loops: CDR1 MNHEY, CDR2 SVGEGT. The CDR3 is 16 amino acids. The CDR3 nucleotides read TGTGCCAGCAGTTACACCCTGGCAGCGGGAGGCAACATTCAGTACTTC. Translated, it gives CASSYTLAAGGNIQYF.

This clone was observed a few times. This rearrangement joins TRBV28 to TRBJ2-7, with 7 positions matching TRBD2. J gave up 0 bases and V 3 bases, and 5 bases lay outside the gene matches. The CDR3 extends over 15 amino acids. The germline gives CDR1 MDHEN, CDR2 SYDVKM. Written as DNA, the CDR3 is TGTGCCAGCAGTTTTGATAGCGGGTTCTCCTACGAGCAGTACTTC. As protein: CASSFDSGFSYEQYF.

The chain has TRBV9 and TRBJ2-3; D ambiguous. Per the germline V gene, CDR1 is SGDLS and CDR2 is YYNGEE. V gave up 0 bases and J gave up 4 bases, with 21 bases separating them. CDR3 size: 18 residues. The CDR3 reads CASSVGNIGIRSADTQYF. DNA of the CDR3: TGTGCCAGCAGCGTAGGTAACATTGGCATCCGGAGCGCAGATACGCAGTATTTT.

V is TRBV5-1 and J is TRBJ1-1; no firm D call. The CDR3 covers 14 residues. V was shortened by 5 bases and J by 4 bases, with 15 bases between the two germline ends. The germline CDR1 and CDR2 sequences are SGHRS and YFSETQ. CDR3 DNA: TGCGCCAGCAGACGGGAGGAGGGAGGCACTGAAGCTTTCTTT. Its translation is CASRREEGGTEAFF. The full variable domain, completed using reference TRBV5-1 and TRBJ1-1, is KAGVTQTPRYLIKTRGQQVTLSCSPISGHRSVSWYQQTPGQGLQFLFEYFSETQRNKGNFPGRFSGRQFSNSRSEMNVSTLELGDSALYLCASRREEGGTEAFFGQGTRLTVV.

CDR3 bases: TGCGCCAGCAGCTCCGGACAGGGGATTGTCTACGAGCAGTACTTC. This sequence encodes CASSSGQGIVYEQYF. The chain employs TRBV5-1 and TRBJ2-7; TRBD1 aligns across 9 bases. Germline-derived CDR1 and CDR2 are SGHRS and YFSETQ. The CDR3 is 15 amino acids. V gave up 3 bases and J gave up 3 bases; unmatched junction bases: 7. Together with reference TRBV5-1 and TRBJ2-7, the CDR3 gives the full variable domain: KAGVTQTPRYLIKTRGQQVTLSCSPISGHRSVSWYQQTPGQGLQFLFEYFSETQRNKGNFPGRFSGRQFSNSRSEMNVSTLELGDSALYLCASSSGQGIVYEQYFGPGTRLTVT.

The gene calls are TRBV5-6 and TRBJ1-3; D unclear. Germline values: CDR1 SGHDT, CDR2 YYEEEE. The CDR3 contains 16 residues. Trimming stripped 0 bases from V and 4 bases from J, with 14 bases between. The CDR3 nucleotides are TGTGCCAGCAGCTTGGCCAGCGGGGTTGCCGGAAACACCATATATTTT. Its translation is CASSLASGVAGNTIYF.

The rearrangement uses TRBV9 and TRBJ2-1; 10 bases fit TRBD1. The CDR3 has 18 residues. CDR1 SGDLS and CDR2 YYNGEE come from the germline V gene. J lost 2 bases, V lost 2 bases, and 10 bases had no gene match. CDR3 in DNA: TGTGCCAGCAGCGTGACCGGACTGGGACAGGGGACCTACAATGAGCAGTTCTTC. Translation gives CASSVTGLGQGTYNEQFF. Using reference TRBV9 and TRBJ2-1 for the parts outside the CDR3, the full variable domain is DSGVTQTPKHLITATGQRVTLRCSPRSGDLSVYWYQQSLDQGLQFLIQYYNGEERAKGNILERFSAQQFPDLHSELNLSSLELGDSALYFCASSVTGLGQGTYNEQFFGPGTRLTVL.

CDR3 coding DNA: TGTGCCAGCGCGGCCGGGGAGGCGTACGAGCAGTACTTC. Translating gives CASAAGEAYEQYF. This sequence joins TRBV19 and TRBJ2-7; D is perhaps TRBD2 (6 bases). This CDR3 is 13 amino acids long. Trimming shortened V by 9 bases and J by 4 bases, and 16 bases separated the two germline ends. Germline lookup yields CDR1 LNHDA and CDR2 SQIVND (reference sequence).

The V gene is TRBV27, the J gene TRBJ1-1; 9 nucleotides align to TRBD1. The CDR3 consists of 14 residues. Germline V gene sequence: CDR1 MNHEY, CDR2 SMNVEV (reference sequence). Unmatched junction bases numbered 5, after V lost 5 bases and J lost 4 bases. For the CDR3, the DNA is TGTGCCAGCAGTCTCGGGACAGGGACCACTGAAGCTTTCTTT. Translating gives CASSLGTGTTEAFF.

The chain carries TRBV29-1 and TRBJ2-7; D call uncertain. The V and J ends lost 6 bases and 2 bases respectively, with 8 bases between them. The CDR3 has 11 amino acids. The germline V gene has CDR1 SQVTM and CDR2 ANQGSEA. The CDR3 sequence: CSVTETYEQYF. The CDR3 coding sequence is TGCAGCGTAACAGAAACCTACGAGCAGTACTTC.

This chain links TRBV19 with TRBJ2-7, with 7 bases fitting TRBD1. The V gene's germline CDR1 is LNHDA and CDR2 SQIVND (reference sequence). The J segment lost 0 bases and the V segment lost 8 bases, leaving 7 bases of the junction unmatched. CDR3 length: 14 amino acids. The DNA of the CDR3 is TGTGCCAGTTGCCCGACAGGGTCCTCCTACGAGCAGTACTTC. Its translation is CASCPTGSSYEQYF.

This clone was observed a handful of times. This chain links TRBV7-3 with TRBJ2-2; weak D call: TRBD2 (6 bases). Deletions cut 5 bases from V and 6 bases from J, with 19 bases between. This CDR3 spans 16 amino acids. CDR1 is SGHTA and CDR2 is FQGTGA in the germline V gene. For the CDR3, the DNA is TGTGCCAGCAGCCACGAGGGAGCCCCGGGGGCCGGGGAGCTGTTTTTT. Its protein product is CASSHEGAPGAGELFF.

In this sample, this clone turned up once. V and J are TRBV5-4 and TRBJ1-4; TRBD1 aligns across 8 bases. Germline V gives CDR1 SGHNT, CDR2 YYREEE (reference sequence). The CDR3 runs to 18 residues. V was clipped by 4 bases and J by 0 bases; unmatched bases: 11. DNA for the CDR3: TGTGCCAGCAGCACAGAGGGGACAGGCGTTACAACTAATGAAAAACTGTTTTTT. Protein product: CASSTEGTGVTTNEKLFF.

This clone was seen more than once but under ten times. The CDR3 is CASSFRGEYGYTF. DNA of the CDR3: TGTGCCAGCAGTTTCAGGGGGGAATATGGCTACACCTTC. The gene calls are TRBV27 and TRBJ1-2; 7 bases agree with TRBD1. The ends lost 3 bases at V and 5 bases at J; junction bases unmatched: 3. CDR1 and CDR2 from the germline V gene are MNHEY and SMNVEV (reference sequence). The CDR3 consists of 13 residues.

The CDR3: CASSGSEYEQYF. The CDR3 region has the DNA TGTGCCAGCAGCGGATCGGAGTACGAGCAGTACTTC. The chain combines TRBV12-3 or TRBV12-4 with TRBJ2-7; no reliable D call. This CDR3 has 12 residues. Trimming stripped 6 bases from V and 4 bases from J, with 10 bases between.

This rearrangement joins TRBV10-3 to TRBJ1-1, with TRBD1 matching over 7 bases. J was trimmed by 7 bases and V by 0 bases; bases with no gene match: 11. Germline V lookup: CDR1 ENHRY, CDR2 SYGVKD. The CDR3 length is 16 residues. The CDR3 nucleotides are TGTGCCATCAGTGAGTCGACTCTTACAGGGGTTGGTGAAGCTTTCTTT. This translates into CAISESTLTGVGEAFF.

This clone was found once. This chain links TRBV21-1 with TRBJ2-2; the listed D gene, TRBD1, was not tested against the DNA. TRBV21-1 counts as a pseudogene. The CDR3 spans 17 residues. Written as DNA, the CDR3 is TGTGCCAGAATGATTTTTCCTCCGGGACAAAAGGCCGGGGAGCTGTTTTTT. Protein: CARMIFPPGQKAGELFF.

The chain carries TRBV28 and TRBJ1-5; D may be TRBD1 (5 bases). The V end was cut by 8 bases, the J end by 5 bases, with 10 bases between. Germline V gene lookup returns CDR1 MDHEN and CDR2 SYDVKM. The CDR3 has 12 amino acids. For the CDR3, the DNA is TGTGCCAGCCCGCGGGGGGATCAGCCCCAGCATTTT. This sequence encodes CASPRGDQPQHF.

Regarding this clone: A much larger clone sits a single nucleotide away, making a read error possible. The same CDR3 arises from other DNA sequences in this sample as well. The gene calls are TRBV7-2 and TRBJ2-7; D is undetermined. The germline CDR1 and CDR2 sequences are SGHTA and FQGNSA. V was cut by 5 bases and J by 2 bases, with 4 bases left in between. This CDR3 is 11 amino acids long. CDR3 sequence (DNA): TGTGCCAGCAGCCCCGCCTACGAGCAGTACTTC. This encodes CASSPAYEQYF.

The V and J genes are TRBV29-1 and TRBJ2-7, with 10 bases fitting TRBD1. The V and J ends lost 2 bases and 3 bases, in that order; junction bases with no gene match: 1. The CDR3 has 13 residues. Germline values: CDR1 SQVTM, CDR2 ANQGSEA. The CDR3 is CSVEWDRGYEQYF. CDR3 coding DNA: TGCAGCGTTGAATGGGACAGGGGCTACGAGCAGTACTTC.